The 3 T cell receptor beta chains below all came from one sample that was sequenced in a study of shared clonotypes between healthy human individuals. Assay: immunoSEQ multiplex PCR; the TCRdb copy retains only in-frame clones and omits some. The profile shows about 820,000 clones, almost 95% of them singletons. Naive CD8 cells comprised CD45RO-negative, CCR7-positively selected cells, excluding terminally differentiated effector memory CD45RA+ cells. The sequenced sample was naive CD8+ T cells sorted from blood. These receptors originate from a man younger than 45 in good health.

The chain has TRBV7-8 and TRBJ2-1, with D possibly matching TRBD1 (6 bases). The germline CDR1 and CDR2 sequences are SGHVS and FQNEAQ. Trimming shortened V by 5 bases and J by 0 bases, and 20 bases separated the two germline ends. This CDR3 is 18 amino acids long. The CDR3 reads CASSNTRGFRSSYNEQFF. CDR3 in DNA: TGTGCCAGCAGCAACACAAGGGGGTTCCGGTCCTCCTACAATGAGCAGTTCTTC.

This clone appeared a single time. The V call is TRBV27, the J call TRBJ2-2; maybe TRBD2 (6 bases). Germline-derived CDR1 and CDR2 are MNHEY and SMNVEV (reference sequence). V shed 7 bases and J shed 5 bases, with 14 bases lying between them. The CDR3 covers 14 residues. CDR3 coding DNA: TGTGCCAGCAACCCCATGGGGGGAACCGGGGAGCTGTTTTTT. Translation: CASNPMGGTGELFF.

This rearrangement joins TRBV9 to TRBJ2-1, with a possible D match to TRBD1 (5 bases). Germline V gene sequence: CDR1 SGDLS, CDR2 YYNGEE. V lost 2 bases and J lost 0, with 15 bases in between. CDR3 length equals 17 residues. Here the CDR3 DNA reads TGTGCCAGCAGCGTTAGACAGCGCCTAAGCTCCTACAATGAGCAGTTCTTC. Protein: CASSVRQRLSSYNEQFF.